This passage covers 14 T cell receptor beta chains from one sample sequenced in a study of beta chain features in type 1 diabetes. As every portion of the isolated RNA was reverse transcribed, the sequencing read expressed TCRB transcripts. Clones were read by immunoSEQ multiplex PCR, and TCRdb kept only the in-frame ones, dropping some. Among some 900,000 clones listed, about a sixth were seen once. The sample comprised naive CD4+ T cells from blood. Every receptor here comes from a young woman in good health.

This rearrangement joins TRBV15 to TRBJ2-7; TRBD1 or TRBD2 may be the D gene (5 bases each). This CDR3 is 14 amino acids long. The V and J ends lost 3 bases and 2 bases respectively, with 11 bases between them. Germline V gene data show CDR1 as LNHNV and CDR2 as YYDKDF (reference sequence). The CDR3 nucleotides read TGTGCCACCAGCAGTGACCGGGGCCCCTACGAGCAGTACTTC. It codes for CATSSDRGPYEQYF.

This clone was counted a few times. The gene calls are TRBV7-2 and TRBJ2-1; 14 nucleotides align to TRBD2. The junction had 6 bases not matched to a gene; V was cut back by 5 bases and J by 9 bases. The germline gives CDR1 SGHTA, CDR2 FQGNSA. This CDR3 is built from 15 residues. CDR3 sequence: CASSRGLAGGREQFF. The CDR3 DNA reads as TGTGCCAGCAGCCGAGGACTAGCGGGAGGACGTGAGCAGTTCTTC.

This clone was detected only a few times. The chain links TRBV28 to TRBJ2-7; 7 bases match TRBD2. This CDR3 is built from 13 residues. CDR1 is MDHEN, CDR2 SYDVKM, per germline. Germline trimming cut 3 bases from V and 2 bases from J; bases unmatched to any gene: 1. The CDR3 DNA sequence: TGTGCCAGCAGTTTGAGCGGGGCCTACGAGCAGTACTTC. Its translation: CASSLSGAYEQYF.

The CDR3 protein is CSVADTGETDETQYF. The DNA of the CDR3 is TGCAGCGTTGCCGATACAGGGGAGACGGACGAGACCCAGTACTTC. The gene calls are TRBV29-1 and TRBJ2-5; 7 bases are a match to TRBD1. CDR1 is SQVTM and CDR2 is ANQGSEA in the germline V gene. CDR3 length: 15 residues. Trimming cost V 4 bases and J 5 bases; bases outside gene matches: 13.

The genes are TRBV28 and TRBJ2-6, with D possibly TRBD2 on 6 matching bases. With 2 bases removed from V and 1 base from J, the gap between germline ends came to 12 bases. In germline, CDR1 is MDHEN, CDR2 SYDVKM. The CDR3 runs 17 residues. In DNA, the CDR3 is TGTGCCAGCAGTTTACTAGCGAGACTTTCTGGGGCCAACGTCCTGACTTTC. Protein product: CASSLLARLSGANVLTF. Full variable domain (remainder filled in from reference TRBV28 and TRBJ2-6): DVKVTQSSRYLVKRTGEKVFLECVQDMDHENMFWYRQDPGLGLRLIYFSYDVKMKEKGDIPEGYSVSREKKERFSLILESASTNQTSMYLCASSLLARLSGANVLTFGAGSRLTVL.

This sequence joins TRBV7-8 and TRBJ1-1; no clear D gene. Germline loops: CDR1 SGHVS, CDR2 FQNEAQ. The CDR3 loop spans 12 amino acids. V lost 5 bases, J lost 8 bases, and 12 bases lay in between. CDR3 DNA: TGTGCCAGCAGCCGAGGTCTACCAGAAGCTTTCTTT. It specifies CASSRGLPEAFF.

The V call is TRBV4-3, the J call TRBJ2-5; D tentatively reads TRBD1 or TRBD2 (5 bases each). The CDR3 runs 16 residues. Trimming took off 1 base at V and 1 base at J, with 13 bases between the two ends. Germline values: CDR1 LGHNA, CDR2 YSLEER. DNA of the CDR3: TGCGCCAGCAGCCAAGTACGGGGCAGGATCCAAGAGACCCAGTACTTC. Its translation is CASSQVRGRIQETQYF.

The J gene is TRBJ1-2, the V gene TRBV2, with 9 positions matching TRBD1. The CDR3 extends over 15 amino acids. CDR1 SNHLY and CDR2 FYNNEI come from the germline V gene. Trimming took 6 bases from V and 3 from J; bases not matched to a gene: 8. The CDR3 DNA sequence: TGTGCCAGCAGGGGGACAGGGAACGCTTACTATGGCTACACCTTC. Translated, it gives CASRGTGNAYYGYTF.

This clone was seen only a few times. The chain employs TRBV5-1 and TRBJ2-1; D is perhaps TRBD1 or TRBD2 (5 bases each). The CDR3 runs 15 residues. CDR1 and CDR2 (germline): SGHRS, YFSETQ. V dropped 3 bases and J dropped 2 bases, with 12 bases sitting between them. The CDR3 DNA reads TGCGCCAGCAGCTCCTTGGGGCGGGCCTACAATGAGCAGTTCTTC. It encodes CASSSLGRAYNEQFF. Looking up the rest from reference TRBV5-1 and TRBJ2-1 gives the full variable domain: KAGVTQTPRYLIKTRGQQVTLSCSPISGHRSVSWYQQTPGQGLQFLFEYFSETQRNKGNFPGRFSGRQFSNSRSEMNVSTLELGDSALYLCASSSLGRAYNEQFFGPGTRLTVL.

This clone was observed a handful of times. This chain links TRBV7-2 with TRBJ2-3; 8 nucleotides agree with TRBD1. J lost 5 bases, V lost 1 base, and 5 bases had no gene match. The CDR3 sequence is 15 residues long. Germline lookup yields CDR1 SGHTA and CDR2 FQGNSA. The CDR3 region is CASSLEPGGRDTQYF. CDR3 nucleotide sequence: TGTGCCAGCAGCTTAGAGCCAGGGGGCAGAGATACGCAGTATTTT.

V usage is TRBV7-8 and J usage is TRBJ2-7, with 8 bases that match TRBD1. V trimming: 2 bases; J trimming: 5 bases; junction bases outside the gene matches: 11. This CDR3 is 16 amino acids long. Germline V CDR1 and CDR2: SGHVS, FQNEAQ. The DNA for the CDR3 is TGTGCCAGCAGCTTAATATTTGGGACAGGCGGCCACGAGCAGTACTTC. Protein sequence: CASSLIFGTGGHEQYF.

This clone was seen a few times. This chain uses TRBV19 with TRBJ2-1; 11 nucleotides align to TRBD2. V lost 11 bases, J lost 8 bases, and 14 bases stayed unmatched. The CDR3 loop spans 15 amino acids. Germline assignment: CDR1 LNHDA and CDR2 SQIVND (reference sequence). The CDR3 DNA reads as TGTGCCGCAGCAGATAGCGGGAGGGCCCGGGATGAGCAGTTCTTC. Encoded protein: CAAADSGRARDEQFF.

This clone has more than one count but fewer than ten. V usage is TRBV9 and J usage is TRBJ2-7, with D perhaps being TRBD1 or TRBD2 (5 bases each). Germline-derived CDR1 and CDR2 are SGDLS and YYNGEE. This CDR3 has 14 residues. Trimming pared 0 bases from V and 6 bases from J, leaving 13 bases between. This CDR3 is CASSVEVQGREQYF. Here the CDR3 DNA reads TGTGCCAGCAGCGTAGAAGTCCAGGGACGCGAGCAGTACTTC.

Concerning this clone itself: An end of the junction differs from the germline gene, which may be a read error. The V gene is TRBV10-3, the J gene TRBJ1-2; weak D call: TRBD1 (5 bases). This CDR3 has 17 residues. The germline gives CDR1 ENHRY, CDR2 SYGVKD. In nucleotides, the CDR3 is TGTGCCATCAGGCACGACAGTTTTCATTCGGCATCCTATAGCTACACCTTC. Amino acid sequence: CAIRHDSFHSASYSYTF.